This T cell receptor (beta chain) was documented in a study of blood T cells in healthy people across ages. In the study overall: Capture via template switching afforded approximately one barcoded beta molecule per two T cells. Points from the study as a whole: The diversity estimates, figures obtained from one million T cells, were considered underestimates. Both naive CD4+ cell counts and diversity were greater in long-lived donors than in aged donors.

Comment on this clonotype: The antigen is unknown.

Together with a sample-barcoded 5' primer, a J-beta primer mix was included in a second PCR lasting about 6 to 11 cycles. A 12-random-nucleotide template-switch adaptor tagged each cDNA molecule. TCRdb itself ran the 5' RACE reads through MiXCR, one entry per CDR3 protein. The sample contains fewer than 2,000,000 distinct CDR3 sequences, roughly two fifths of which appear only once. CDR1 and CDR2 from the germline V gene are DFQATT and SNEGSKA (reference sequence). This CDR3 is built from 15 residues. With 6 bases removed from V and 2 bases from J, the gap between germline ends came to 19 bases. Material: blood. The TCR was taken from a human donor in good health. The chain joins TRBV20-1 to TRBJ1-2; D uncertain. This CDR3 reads CSAEVIAAANYGYTF. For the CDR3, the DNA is TGCAGTGCAGAAGTAATAGCGGCCGCAAACTATGGCTACACCTTC.